The 27 T cell receptor beta chains reported below all come from one sample, sequenced in a study of cytomegalovirus exposure and HLA in healthy donors. The PCR contained 60 Vbeta and 13 Jbeta primers. Sequenced by immunoSEQ multiplex PCR; TCRdb stores in-frame clones only, minus some. The table records 180,000 or so clones, about four fifths of them present only once. Sequencing was carried out using PBMCs. The receptors here all came from a woman aged 25 to 39 in good health and CMV-seronegative.

The chain joins TRBV7-9 to TRBJ2-3, with a weak D call TRBD2 (7 bases). Trimming shortened V by 4 bases and J by 1 base, and 18 bases separated the two germline ends. Germline V gene data show CDR1 as SEHNR and CDR2 as FQNEAQ (reference sequence). The length of the CDR3 is 17 residues. The CDR3 DNA sequence: TGTGCCAGCAGCTCTAGAGGGGGGGTTGTTGGCACAGATACGCAGTATTTT. Translation gives CASSSRGGVVGTDTQYF.

The chain links TRBV18 to TRBJ1-2, with 10 bases matching TRBD1. This CDR3 contains 15 residues. Germline V lookup: CDR1 KGHSH, CDR2 LQKENI. V shed 4 bases and J 4 bases; nucleotides not matched to a gene: 6. CDR3 residues: CASSLDRGQSYGYTF. CDR3 nucleotide sequence: TGTGCCAGCTCACTAGACAGGGGGCAAAGCTATGGCTACACCTTC.

The chain has TRBV15 and TRBJ2-7, with 8 nucleotides matching TRBD1. Germline trimming cut 6 bases from V and 2 bases from J; bases unmatched to any gene: 12. This CDR3 is built from 16 residues. The germline CDR1 and CDR2 sequences are LNHNV and YYDKDF (reference sequence). CDR3 nucleotides: TGTGCCACCAGAAAAGGGCCAGGGGGCTACACCTACGAGCAGTACTTC. It translates to CATRKGPGGYTYEQYF.

This rearrangement joins TRBV9 to TRBJ2-3; D not certain. The CDR3 runs 11 residues. V was shortened by 4 bases and J by 2 bases, with 2 bases between the two germline ends. CDR1 and CDR2 from the germline V gene are SGDLS and YYNGEE. CDR3 sequence (DNA): TGTGCCAGCAGCCTCACAGATACGCAGTATTTT. Protein: CASSLTDTQYF.

The chain couples TRBV5-1 to TRBJ2-7, with 9 positions matching TRBD1. Germline lookup yields CDR1 SGHRS and CDR2 YFSETQ. The CDR3 has 15 amino acids. With V trimmed by 3 bases and J by 0 bases, 4 bases remained unmatched. The CDR3 region has the DNA TGCGCCAGCAGCTGGACAGGGGACGTCTCCTACGAGCAGTACTTC. This encodes CASSWTGDVSYEQYF.

The chain combines TRBV6-5 with TRBJ2-7; a weak D match, TRBD1 (5 bases). The CDR3 sequence is 11 residues long. Trimming removed 2 bases at V and 6 bases at J, with 5 bases between. Germline loops: CDR1 MNHEY, CDR2 SVGAGI. The CDR3 region has the DNA TGTGCCAGCAGTTACGGGGCCGAGCAGTACTTC. Translated, it gives CASSYGAEQYF.

The J gene is TRBJ2-1, the V gene TRBV7-3; D remains unclear. CDR3 length: 15 residues. Trimming left V 1 base short and J 0 bases short, with 7 bases between. CDR1 and CDR2 from the germline V gene are SGHTA and FQGTGA. The CDR3 DNA follows: TGTGCCAGCAGCTTAAGTCCGAGCTCCTACAATGAGCAGTTCTTC. This encodes CASSLSPSSYNEQFF.

A note on this clone: This probably arose from a read error, given a far larger clone one base away. The chain uses TRBV7-9 and TRBJ1-1; D is unresolved. V lost 2 bases and J lost 1, with 5 bases in between. This CDR3 has 13 amino acids. Germline V gene sequence: CDR1 SEHNR, CDR2 FQNEAQ (reference sequence). CDR3 sequence (DNA): TGTGCCAGCAGCTTAACAGCGAACACTGAAGCTTTCTTT. Translating gives CASSLTANTEAFF.

The rearrangement links TRBV19 to TRBJ1-1; 9 positions agree with TRBD1. The CDR3 is 15 amino acids. Germline V gene lookup returns CDR1 LNHDA and CDR2 SQIVND (reference sequence). V was pared by 2 bases and J by 3 bases, with 4 bases of the junction left unmatched. The CDR3 here is CASSIRRQGDTEAFF. CDR3 DNA: TGTGCCAGTAGTATACGGAGACAGGGGGACACTGAAGCTTTCTTT.

The chain employs TRBV6-5 and TRBJ1-5, with D uncertain. Germline loops: CDR1 MNHEY, CDR2 SVGAGI. V was clipped by 2 bases and J by 4 bases, with 6 bases between them. The CDR3 length is 13 residues. Written as DNA, the CDR3 is TGTGCCAGCAGTTACACACATAATCAGCCCCAGCATTTT. Translated: CASSYTHNQPQHF.

In its sample, this clone was seen once. The CDR3 region has the DNA TGTGCCAGCAGTGGACTCGGGGGGGCGGGCACCGGGGAGCTGTTTTTT. Protein product: CASSGLGGAGTGELFF. This sequence joins TRBV2 and TRBJ2-2; 8 bases fit TRBD2. In germline, CDR1 is SNHLY, CDR2 FYNNEI. The V and J ends lost 4 bases and 4 bases, in that order; junction bases with no gene match: 8. The CDR3 is 16 residues long.

This chain joins TRBV19 and TRBJ2-3; TRBD1 aligns across 8 bases. Germline loops: CDR1 LNHDA, CDR2 SQIVND (reference sequence). The CDR3 length is 16 residues. V dropped 5 bases and J dropped 1; count of bases not matched to a gene: 8. This CDR3 reads CASSPRTGWRTDTQYF. CDR3 nucleotides: TGTGCCAGTAGTCCTCGGACAGGGTGGCGCACAGATACGCAGTATTTT.

This clone was seen just once. This rearrangement joins TRBV7-6 to TRBJ2-7, with 7 bases matching TRBD1. The length of the CDR3 is 15 residues. The germline CDR1 and CDR2 sequences are SGHVS and FNYEAQ. The trim removed 3 bases at V and 0 bases at J, leaving 5 bases unmatched. The CDR3 region is CASSLGTVSSYEQYF. The CDR3 nucleotides are TGTGCCAGCAGCTTGGGGACAGTAAGCTCCTACGAGCAGTACTTC.

This clone was seen only a few times. The J gene is TRBJ2-7, the V gene TRBV6-1; D possibly corresponds to TRBD2 (5 bases). With 4 bases removed from V and 7 bases from J, the gap between germline ends came to 20 bases. The CDR3 is 15 amino acids. Germline V lookup: CDR1 MNHNS, CDR2 SASEGT. The CDR3 spells CASSASTRPLQEQYF. For the CDR3, the DNA is TGTGCCAGCAGTGCGTCAACTAGGCCCCTCCAAGAGCAGTACTTC.

DNA of the CDR3: TGTGCCATCAGTGAATTAAATGGGGCTCGCGAGCAGTACTTC. Protein: CAISELNGAREQYF. V gene TRBV10-3 combines with J gene TRBJ2-7; a weak D match, TRBD1 (5 bases). Germline CDR1 reads ENHRY; CDR2 reads SYGVKD. The CDR3 has 14 amino acids. Trimming removed 3 bases at V and 6 bases at J, with 15 bases between.

The chain joins TRBV4-1 to TRBJ1-2, with 9 positions matching TRBD1. Germline V gene data show CDR1 as MGHRA and CDR2 as YSYEKL. The CDR3 runs 16 residues. Germline trimming cut 3 bases from V and 4 bases from J; bases unmatched to any gene: 9. CDR3 DNA: TGCGCCAGCAGCCACCCACCGGGACAGGGCACCTATGGCTACACCTTC. Residues: CASSHPPGQGTYGYTF.

As DNA, the CDR3 is TGTGCCAGTAGTATCAAGACAGGGTGGGGTAATCAGCCCCAGCATTTT. This translates into CASSIKTGWGNQPQHF. The V gene is TRBV19, the J gene TRBJ1-5; the match to TRBD1 covers 7 bases. The CDR3 has 16 residues. V shed 3 bases, J shed 4 bases, and the junction held 9 bases outside the gene matches. The V gene's germline CDR1 is LNHDA and CDR2 SQIVND (reference sequence). Based on the CDR3 plus reference TRBV19 and TRBJ1-5, the full variable domain is DGGITQSPKYLFRKEGQNVTLSCEQNLNHDAMYWYRQDPGQGLRLIYYSQIVNDFQKGDIAEGYSVSREKKESFPLTVTSAQKNPTAFYLCASSIKTGWGNQPQHFGDGTRLSIL.

The DNA of the CDR3 is TGTGCCAGCAGTTACTCGGGACAGTACTACGAGCAGTACTTC. It encodes CASSYSGQYYEQYF. The chain uses TRBV6-6 and TRBJ2-7; TRBD1 matches 7 bases. Germline V gives CDR1 MNHNY, CDR2 SVGAGI (reference sequence). With 0 bases clipped from V and 3 bases from J, the junction kept 2 bases outside the gene matches. CDR3 length: 14 amino acids.

The chain employs TRBV25-1 and TRBJ2-1; D perhaps matches TRBD2 (7 bases). The CDR3 spans 16 residues. Germline lookup yields CDR1 MGHDK and CDR2 SYGVNS. The V end was cut by 1 base, the J end by 10 bases, with 20 bases between. CDR3 sequence: CASSESRRGLGSEQFF. In DNA form, the CDR3 reads TGTGCCAGCAGTGAATCCCGGCGGGGGCTGGGTTCGGAGCAGTTCTTC.

The CDR3 bases are TGCAGCGTCACTAGGACAGGGGGGCTACGAGAGCAGTACTTC. Translation: CSVTRTGGLREQYF. This rearrangement joins TRBV29-1 to TRBJ2-7; 10 bases align to TRBD1. The germline V gene encodes CDR1 SQVTM and CDR2 ANQGSEA. Germline trimming cut 6 bases from V and 7 bases from J; bases unmatched to any gene: 12. This CDR3 region has 14 residues.

The chain employs TRBV29-1 and TRBJ2-5; 10 bases are a match to TRBD1. The end of the DNA fits TRBJ2-7 better, so the J call may be wrong. The CDR3 runs 14 residues. The V gene's germline CDR1 is SQVTM and CDR2 ANQGSEA. The CDR3 DNA follows: TGCAGCTTTTTGGGGGACAGGGGCTCCTACGAGCAGTACTTC. It codes for CSFLGDRGSYEQYF.

This chain connects TRBV7-6 to TRBJ2-5; a possible D gene is TRBD2 (5 bases). From germline, CDR1 is SGHVS and CDR2 FNYEAQ. Deletions cut 4 bases from V and 7 bases from J, with 22 bases between. The CDR3 sequence is 16 residues long. The CDR3 reads CASSSRGGSALMTQYF. In nucleotides, the CDR3 is TGTGCCAGCAGCTCCCGTGGCGGGTCAGCCTTGATGACCCAGTACTTC.

This clone was seen more than once but under ten times. This sequence joins TRBV5-6 and TRBJ1-2; D not resolved. Per the germline V gene, CDR1 is SGHDT and CDR2 is YYEEEE. Between the trimmed V and J ends, which lost 7 bases and 0 bases, there was a span of 13 bases. The CDR3 has 14 residues. As DNA, the CDR3 is TGTGCCAGCTACGGAGGGAAGCCTAACTATGGCTACACCTTC. Encoded protein: CASYGGKPNYGYTF.

This chain uses TRBV10-3 with TRBJ2-5, with 7 bases aligning to TRBD2. This CDR3 contains 16 residues. The V gene end was trimmed by 4 bases and the J gene end by 0 bases; junction bases not matched to a gene: 8. The germline gives CDR1 ENHRY, CDR2 SYGVKD. The CDR3 bases are TGTGCCATCAGTGTATGGGGACTACAGTACCAAGAGACCCAGTACTTC. Residues: CAISVWGLQYQETQYF.

J is TRBJ2-7 and V is TRBV9; D ambiguous. Deletions cut 0 bases from V and 7 bases from J, with 14 bases between. Per the germline V gene, CDR1 is SGDLS and CDR2 is YYNGEE. This CDR3 has 14 amino acids. CDR3: CASSVDGTVREQYF. The DNA of the CDR3 is TGTGCCAGCAGCGTAGACGGCACAGTCCGGGAGCAGTACTTC. Combining the CDR3 with reference TRBV9 and TRBJ2-7 gives the whole variable domain DSGVTQTPKHLITATGQRVTLRCSPRSGDLSVYWYQQSLDQGLQFLIQYYNGEERAKGNILERFSAQQFPDLHSELNLSSLELGDSALYFCASSVDGTVREQYFGPGTRLTVT.

The CDR3 region is CASSLAPEEPQHF. The CDR3, as DNA: TGCGCCAGCAGCTTGGCACCGGAGGAGCCCCAGCATTTT. The chain uses TRBV5-1 and TRBJ1-5; D is unresolved. Per germline, CDR1 SGHRS and CDR2 YFSETQ. The germline V and J ends were trimmed by 0 bases and 8 bases, with 9 bases remaining between them. The CDR3 is 13 residues long.

CDR3 sequence (DNA): TGTGCTAGTGGAGGGACAGGGCCCCCCCACGAGCAGTACTTC. Protein: CASGGTGPPHEQYF. This chain links TRBV12-5 with TRBJ2-7; 9 nucleotides agree with TRBD1. The CDR3 loop spans 14 amino acids. V shed 6 bases and J 5 bases; nucleotides not matched to a gene: 8. Germline loops: CDR1 LGHNT, CDR2 FRNRAP.